Detailed here is one TCR beta chain. No antigen is known for it. This record belongs to a study of T cell responses to AZD1222 COVID-19 vaccine. Study-level findings and limits: Close to half of spike-specific TCRs reportedly recognize unmutated variant regions. Recipients of AZD1222 seropositive at baseline numbered only 6 or 7. Researchers report vaccine-associated CD4 TCRs spanning spike, with dominance at 160-218 and 743-854.

Generated by immunoSEQ multiplex PCR, the TCRdb table keeps only in-frame clones and is missing some. The sample yields about 140,000 clones, approximately 89% seen once. CDR1 and CDR2 (germline): SGHTA, FQGNSA. The CDR3 extends over 14 amino acids. Trimming pared 5 bases from V and 3 bases from J, leaving 13 bases between. The material was peripheral blood, obtained 28 days after the second AZD1222 dose. The gene calls are TRBV7-2 and TRBJ1-2, with D unresolved. The receptor was isolated from an adult who received the AZD1222 COVID-19 vaccine. The CDR3 spells CASSQRVTDYGYTF. The CDR3 region has the DNA TGTGCCAGCAGCCAGAGGGTAACGGACTATGGCTACACCTTC.